Reported below is one T cell receptor beta chain. CDR3 length: 13 amino acids. The germline CDR1 and CDR2 sequences are GTSNPN and SVGIG (reference sequence). V gave up 0 bases and J gave up 7 bases, with 12 bases separating them. These data belong to a study of PD-1 blockade in classical Hodgkin lymphoma. Time point reported: newly diagnosed, previously untreated cHL patient sample. Assay: immunoSEQ multiplex PCR; the TCRdb copy retains only in-frame clones and omits some. The sample holds about 25,000 clones, 94% seen once. The receptor's source is a human donor with classical Hodgkin lymphoma. The sample consisted of peripheral blood mononuclear cells (PBMCs). The gene calls are TRBV30 and TRBJ1-2; no clear D. The CDR3 reads CAWSVQTLSGYTF. CDR3 nucleotide sequence: TGTGCCTGGAGTGTACAGACCCTATCTGGCTACACCTTC.